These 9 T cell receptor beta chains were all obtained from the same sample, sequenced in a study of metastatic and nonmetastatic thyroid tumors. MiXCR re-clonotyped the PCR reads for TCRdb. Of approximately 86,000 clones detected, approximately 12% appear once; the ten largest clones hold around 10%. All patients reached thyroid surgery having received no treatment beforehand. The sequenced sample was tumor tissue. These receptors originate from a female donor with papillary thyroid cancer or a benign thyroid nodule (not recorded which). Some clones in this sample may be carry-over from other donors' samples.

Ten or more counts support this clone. For the CDR3, the DNA is TGTGCCAGCAGCTTAACCCCGGTCGGGACTAGCGTCTACGAGCAGTACTTC. It yields the protein CASSLTPVGTSVYEQYF. The chain joins TRBV7-9 to TRBJ2-7, with TRBD2 identical over 10 bases. The ends lost 2 bases at V and 3 bases at J; junction bases unmatched: 10. CDR3 length: 17 residues. Germline CDR1 reads SEHNR; CDR2 reads FQNEAQ (reference sequence).

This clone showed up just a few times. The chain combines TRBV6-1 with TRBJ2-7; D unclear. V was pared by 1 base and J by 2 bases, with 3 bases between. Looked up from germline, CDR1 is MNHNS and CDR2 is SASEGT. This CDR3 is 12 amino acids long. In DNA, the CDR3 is TGTGCCAGCAGTGAAGTTACCTACGAGCAGTACTTC. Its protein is CASSEVTYEQYF.

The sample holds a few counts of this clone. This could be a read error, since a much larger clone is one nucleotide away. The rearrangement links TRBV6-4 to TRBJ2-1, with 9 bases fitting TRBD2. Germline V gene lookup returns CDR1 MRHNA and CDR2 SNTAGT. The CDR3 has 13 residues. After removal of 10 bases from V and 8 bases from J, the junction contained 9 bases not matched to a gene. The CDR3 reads CATRAGGSYEQFF. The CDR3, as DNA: TGTGCCACCCGAGCGGGAGGCTCATATGAGCAGTTCTTC.

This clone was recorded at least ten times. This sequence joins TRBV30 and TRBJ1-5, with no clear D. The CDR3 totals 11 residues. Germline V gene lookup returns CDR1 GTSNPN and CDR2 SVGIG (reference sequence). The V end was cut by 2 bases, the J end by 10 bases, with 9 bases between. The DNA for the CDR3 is TGTGCCTGGAGTTCCCCTCTACCCCAGCATTTT. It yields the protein CAWSSPLPQHF.

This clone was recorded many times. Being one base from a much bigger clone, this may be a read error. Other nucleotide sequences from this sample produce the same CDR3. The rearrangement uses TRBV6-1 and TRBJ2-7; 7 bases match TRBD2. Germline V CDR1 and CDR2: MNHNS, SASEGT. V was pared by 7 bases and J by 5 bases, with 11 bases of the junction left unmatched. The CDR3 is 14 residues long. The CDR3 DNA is TGTGCCAGCACCCCCGGGGGGAAACCCCACGAGCAGTACTTC. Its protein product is CASTPGGKPHEQYF.

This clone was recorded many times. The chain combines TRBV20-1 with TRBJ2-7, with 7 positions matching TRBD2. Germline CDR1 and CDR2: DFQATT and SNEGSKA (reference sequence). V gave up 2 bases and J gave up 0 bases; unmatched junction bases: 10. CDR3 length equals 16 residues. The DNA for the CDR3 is TGCAGTGCTAGACATTATAGCGGGTTGAGCTCCTACGAGCAGTACTTC. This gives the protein CSARHYSGLSSYEQYF.

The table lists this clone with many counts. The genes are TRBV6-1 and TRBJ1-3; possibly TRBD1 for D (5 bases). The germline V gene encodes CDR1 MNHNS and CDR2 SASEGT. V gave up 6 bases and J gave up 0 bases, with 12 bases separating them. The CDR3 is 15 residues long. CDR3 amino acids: CASRAGSFSGNTIYF. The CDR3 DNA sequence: TGTGCCAGCAGGGCAGGGTCCTTCTCTGGAAACACCATATATTTT.

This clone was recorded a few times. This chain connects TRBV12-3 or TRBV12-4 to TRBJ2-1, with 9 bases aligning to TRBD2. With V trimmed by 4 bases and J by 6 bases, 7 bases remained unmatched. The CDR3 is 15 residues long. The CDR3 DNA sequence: TGTGCCAGCAGTTGGGGGGCGGGAGGGACCAATGAGCAGTTCTTC. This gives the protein CASSWGAGGTNEQFF.

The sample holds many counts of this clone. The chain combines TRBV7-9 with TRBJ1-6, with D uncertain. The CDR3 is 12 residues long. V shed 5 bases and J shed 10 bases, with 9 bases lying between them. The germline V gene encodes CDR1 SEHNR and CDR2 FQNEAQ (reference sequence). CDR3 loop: CASSPLGSPLHF. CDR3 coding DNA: TGTGCCAGCAGCCCCCTGGGATCACCCCTCCACTTT. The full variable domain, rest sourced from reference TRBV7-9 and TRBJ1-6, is DTGVSQNPRHKITKRGQNVTFRCDPISEHNRLYWYRQTLGQGPEFLTYFQNEAQLEKSRLLSDRFSAERPKGSFSTLEIQRTEQGDSAMYLCASSPLGSPLHFGNGTRLTVT.